The rows below give T cell receptor beta chains drawn from one sample of a study of OX40 agonist ivuxolimab in advanced cancers. Sequencing was performed with immunoSEQ multiplex PCR; in TCRdb, only in-frame clones are kept and a portion is missing. The table lists tens of thousands of clones, 91% of them singletons. The material was CD4+ or CD8+ T cells sorted from blood, obtained in a trial of the OX40 agonist ivuxolimab. Receptor source: an adult with an advanced solid tumor such as melanoma, head and neck, liver or kidney cancer. CDR3s include the opening cysteine and the closing phenylalanine or tryptophan.

j_call cdr3_length v_call cdr3_aa
TRBJ2-7 15 TRBV4-1 CASSQDLSGSYEQYF
TRBJ2-2 16 TRBV29-1 CSVGQRGFIGTGELFF
TRBJ2-2 13 TRBV6-5 CASSHPGSGELFF
TRBJ2-7 13 TRBV15 CATSPGTSYEQYF
TRBJ2-7 16 TRBV5-6 CASSSNLQTRVYEQYF
TRBJ2-7 16 TRBV13 CASSPGIGTEPYEQYF
TRBJ2-6 15 TRBV25-1 CASSGGVSGANVLTF
TRBJ1-1 13 TRBV28 CASRQGARNEAFF
TRBJ2-7 14 TRBV5-1 CASSLGDSDYEQYF
TRBJ2-1 14 TRBV7-9 CASSLPSVGNEQFF
TRBJ2-3 13 TRBV6-6 CASSYSNTDTQYF
TRBJ2-7 12 TRBV5-6 CASSLYSYEQYF
TRBJ2-1 15 TRBV18 CASSLHGGQGVEQFF
TRBJ1-2 13 TRBV6-5 CASSILANYGYTF
TRBJ2-1 16 TRBV7-8 CASSFLAGNSYNEQFF
TRBJ2-3 11 TRBV10-3 CAIIEADTQYF
TRBJ2-7 14 TRBV7-9 CASSHRDRNYEQYF
TRBJ2-5 16 TRBV10-2 CASRDTTQAAWETQYF
TRBJ2-3 15 TRBV21-1 CASSLYDRGGDTQYF
TRBJ1-1 11 TRBV6-6 CASGEYTEAFF
TRBJ2-7 15 TRBV27 CASSPSWTGSYEQYF
TRBJ1-1 13 TRBV7-6 CASSLARYTEAFF
TRBJ1-5 14 TRBV6-6 CASSPYDSSQPQHF
TRBJ2-1 15 TRBV30 CAWSVLAGGPNEQFF
TRBJ1-2 14 TRBV2 CASSVHQGFDGYTF
TRBJ2-4 15 TRBV6-5 CASSYSKNRLVPRYF
TRBJ2-2 15 TRBV7-3 CASSLNSFGTGELFF
TRBJ2-7 14 TRBV28 CASSYRDRDYEQYF
TRBJ2-5 14 TRBV12-5 CASGDRQAQETQYF
TRBJ1-5 15 TRBV6-1 CASSEGGTGGQPQHF
TRBJ2-7 10 TRBV6-1 CASGGGFQNF
TRBJ1-1 12 TRBV30 CAWYRGGTEAFF
TRBJ2-2 15 TRBV27 CASSRTSANTGELFF
TRBJ1-3 16 TRBV5-5 CASSQGQVSPGNTIYF
TRBJ2-7 14 TRBV28 CASSGLAGSYEQYF
TRBJ1-5 14 TRBV6-5 CASSPDRESQPQHF
TRBJ2-1 16 TRBV5-1 CASSLGPLSSYNEQFF
TRBJ2-7 15 TRBV15 CATSSTDREAEEQYF
TRBJ1-2 13 TRBV7-9 CASSLGDIYGYTF
TRBJ1-4 14 TRBV14 CASSRTGGDEKLFF
TRBJ2-7 15 TRBV18 CASSRYRGVPYEQYF
TRBJ2-7 16 TRBV16 CASSRTGGRAIYEQYF
TRBJ1-5 14 TRBV27 CASSLSSSNQPQHF
TRBJ2-2 15 TRBV7-6 CASSPFIGDTGELFF
TRBJ2-7 15 TRBV4-1 CASSPRDRGSDEQYF
TRBJ2-5 13 TRBV5-1 CASSLNRGETQYF
TRBJ1-1 14 TRBV7-9 CASSLPGLNTEAFF
TRBJ2-7 14 TRBV7-8 CASSFSGSSYEQYF
TRBJ2-1 16 TRBV4-1 CASSQEASGIYNEQFF
TRBJ2-1 18 TRBV9 CASSVGYPGPGDYNEQFF
TRBJ2-1 16 TRBV9 CASSVMSGSAYNEQFF
TRBJ2-4 14 TRBV19 CASSRGLAKNIQYF
TRBJ2-1 12 TRBV11-3 CASSLSWDEQFF
TRBJ1-2 13 TRBV28 CASKFGGGDGYTF
TRBJ1-2 15 TRBV6-5 CASSPGTGGWYGYTF
TRBJ2-7 11 TRBV25-1 CASSEAYEQYF
TRBJ2-1 13 TRBV2 CASSEVGYNEQFF
TRBJ2-3 13 TRBV5-1 CASADRGPDTQYF
TRBJ1-4 15 TRBV5-1 CASSFGGATNEKLFF
TRBJ1-1 16 TRBV5-3 CARSLRDRDKNTEAFF